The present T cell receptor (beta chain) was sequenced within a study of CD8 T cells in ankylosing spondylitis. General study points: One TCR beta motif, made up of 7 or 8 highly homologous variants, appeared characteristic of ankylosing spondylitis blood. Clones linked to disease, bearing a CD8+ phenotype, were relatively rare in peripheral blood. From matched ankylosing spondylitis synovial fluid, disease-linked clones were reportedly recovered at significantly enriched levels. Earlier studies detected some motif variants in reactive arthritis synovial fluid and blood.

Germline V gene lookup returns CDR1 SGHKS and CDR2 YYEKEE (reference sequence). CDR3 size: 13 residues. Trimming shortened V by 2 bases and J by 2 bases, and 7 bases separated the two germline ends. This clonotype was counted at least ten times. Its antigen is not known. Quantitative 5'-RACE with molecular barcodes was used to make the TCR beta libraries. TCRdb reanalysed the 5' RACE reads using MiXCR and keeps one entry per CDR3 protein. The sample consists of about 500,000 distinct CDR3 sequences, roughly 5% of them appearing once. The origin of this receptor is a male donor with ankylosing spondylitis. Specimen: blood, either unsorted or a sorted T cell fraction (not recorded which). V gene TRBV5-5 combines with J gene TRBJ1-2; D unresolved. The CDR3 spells CASSFWRNYGYTF. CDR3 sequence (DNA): TGTGCCAGCAGCTTTTGGAGGAACTATGGCTACACCTTC.